This T cell receptor beta chain was sequenced during a study of cytomegalovirus exposure and HLA in healthy donors. Whole-study findings and limits: Later on, a genetic analysis was performed. It linked a missense variant in DCLRE1C with V- and J-gene trimming of TCR beta.

PCR involved 60 Vbeta and 13 Jbeta primers. Produced via immunoSEQ multiplex PCR; TCRdb's table is partial and in-frame only. Of about 120,000 clones listed, less than 85% are singletons. V lost 7 bases and J 4 bases, leaving 14 bases between the germline ends. The CDR3 spans 14 residues. The germline gives CDR1 MNHEY, CDR2 SVGAGI. This clone was observed a handful of times. The antigen is not known. This sequence was found in a woman aged 40-49 years in good health and CMV-seronegative. The sample comprised PBMCs. The chain has TRBV6-5 and TRBJ2-1, with D possibly TRBD2 on 6 matching bases. This chain's CDR3 is CASTREPGYNEQFF. The CDR3 DNA follows: TGTGCCAGCACCCGGGAGCCCGGGTACAATGAGCAGTTCTTC.